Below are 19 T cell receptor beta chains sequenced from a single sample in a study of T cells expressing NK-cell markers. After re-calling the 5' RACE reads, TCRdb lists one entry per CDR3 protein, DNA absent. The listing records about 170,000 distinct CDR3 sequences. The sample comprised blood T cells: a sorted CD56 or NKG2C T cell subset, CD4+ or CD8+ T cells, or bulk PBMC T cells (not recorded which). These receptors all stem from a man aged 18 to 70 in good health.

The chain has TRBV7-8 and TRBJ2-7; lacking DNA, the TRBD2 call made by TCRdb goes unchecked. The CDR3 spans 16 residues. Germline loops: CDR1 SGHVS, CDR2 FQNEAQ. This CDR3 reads CASSFQSGGVSYEQYF.

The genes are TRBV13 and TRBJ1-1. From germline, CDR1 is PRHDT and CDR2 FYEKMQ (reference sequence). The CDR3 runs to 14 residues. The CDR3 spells CASSPWGNHTEAFF.

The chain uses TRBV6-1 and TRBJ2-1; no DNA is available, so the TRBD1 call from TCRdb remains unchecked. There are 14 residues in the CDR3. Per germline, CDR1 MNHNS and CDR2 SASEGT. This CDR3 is CASSPRDRDDEQFF.

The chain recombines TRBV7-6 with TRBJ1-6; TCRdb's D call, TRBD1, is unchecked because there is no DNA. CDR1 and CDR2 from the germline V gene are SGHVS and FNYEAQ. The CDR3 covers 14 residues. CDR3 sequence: CASSPGGTNSPLHF.

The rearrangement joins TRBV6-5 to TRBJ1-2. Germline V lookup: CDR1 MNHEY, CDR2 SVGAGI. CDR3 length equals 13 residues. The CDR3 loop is CASSYGVNYGYTF.

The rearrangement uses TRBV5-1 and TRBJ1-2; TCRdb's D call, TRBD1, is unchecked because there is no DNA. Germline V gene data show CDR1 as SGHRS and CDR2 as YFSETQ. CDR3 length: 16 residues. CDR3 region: CASSLAATEDNYGYTF.

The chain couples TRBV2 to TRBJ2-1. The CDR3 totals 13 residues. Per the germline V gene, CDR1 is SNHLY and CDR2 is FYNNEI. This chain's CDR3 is CASTPTGYNEQFF.

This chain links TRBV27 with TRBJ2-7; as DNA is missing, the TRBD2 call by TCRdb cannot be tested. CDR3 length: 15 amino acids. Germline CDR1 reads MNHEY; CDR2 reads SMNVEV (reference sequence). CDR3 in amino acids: CASSLSGVVSYEQYF.

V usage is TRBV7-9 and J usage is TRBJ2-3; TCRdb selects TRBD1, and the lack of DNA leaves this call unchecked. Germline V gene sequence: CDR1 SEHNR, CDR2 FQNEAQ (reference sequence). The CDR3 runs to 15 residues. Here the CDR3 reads CASCQGLLPTDTQYF.

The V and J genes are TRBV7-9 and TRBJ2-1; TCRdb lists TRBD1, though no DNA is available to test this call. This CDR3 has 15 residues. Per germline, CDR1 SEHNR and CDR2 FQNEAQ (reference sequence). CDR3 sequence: CASIAGASSYNEQFF.

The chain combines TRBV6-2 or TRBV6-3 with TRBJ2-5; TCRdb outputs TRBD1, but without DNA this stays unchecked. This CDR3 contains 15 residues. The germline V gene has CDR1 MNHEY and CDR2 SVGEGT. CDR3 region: CASSYSTSGGETQYF.

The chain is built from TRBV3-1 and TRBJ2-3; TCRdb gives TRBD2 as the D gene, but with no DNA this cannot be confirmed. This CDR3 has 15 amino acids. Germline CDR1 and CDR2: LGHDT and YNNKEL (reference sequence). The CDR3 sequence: CASSLGLALDDTQYF.

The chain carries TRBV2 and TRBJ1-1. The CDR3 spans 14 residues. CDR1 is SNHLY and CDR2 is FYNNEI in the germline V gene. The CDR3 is CASSEGPMGTEAFF.

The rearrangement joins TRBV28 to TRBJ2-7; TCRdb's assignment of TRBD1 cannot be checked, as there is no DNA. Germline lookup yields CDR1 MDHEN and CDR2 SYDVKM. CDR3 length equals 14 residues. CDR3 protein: CASSTFRTDLEQYF.

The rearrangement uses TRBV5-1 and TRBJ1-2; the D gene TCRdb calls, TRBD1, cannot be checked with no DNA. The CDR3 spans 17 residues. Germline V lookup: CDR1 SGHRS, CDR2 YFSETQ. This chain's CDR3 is CASSSPDEVPLYYGYTF.

CDR3 sequence reads: CASSPRLAGDFWDTQYF. The chain uses TRBV7-9 and TRBJ2-3; with no DNA, the TCRdb D assignment of TRBD2 cannot be verified. The CDR3 totals 17 residues. Germline values: CDR1 SEHNR, CDR2 FQNEAQ (reference sequence).

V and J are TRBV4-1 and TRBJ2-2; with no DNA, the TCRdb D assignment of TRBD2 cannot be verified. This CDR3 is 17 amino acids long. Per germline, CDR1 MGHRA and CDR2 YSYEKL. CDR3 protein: CASSQGGLAANTGELFF.

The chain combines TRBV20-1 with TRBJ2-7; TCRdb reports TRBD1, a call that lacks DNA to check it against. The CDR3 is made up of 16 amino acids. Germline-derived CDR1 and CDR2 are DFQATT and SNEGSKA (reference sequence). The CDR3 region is CSARPGVHSGSYEQYF.

The chain's CDR3 is CASSLQGRNEKLFF. The chain combines TRBV27 with TRBJ1-4; TCRdb gives TRBD1 as the D gene, but with no DNA this cannot be confirmed. Per the germline V gene, CDR1 is MNHEY and CDR2 is SMNVEV (reference sequence). The CDR3 totals 14 residues.